This T cell receptor beta chain was recorded in a study of blood T cells in healthy people across ages. In the study overall: The capture of about one barcoded beta molecule per two T cells was achieved by template switching.

A second PCR, run for roughly 7 to 12 cycles, used a sample-barcoded 5' primer plus a J-beta primer mix. TCRdb analysed the 5' RACE reads with MiXCR anew, one entry per CDR3 protein. This table holds roughly 2 million distinct CDR3 sequences, around 50% found once. Every donor contributed around 10 milliliters of peripheral blood by blood draw. The V gene lost 2 bases and the J gene lost 0 bases, with 20 bases spanning the gap. Germline lookup yields CDR1 MDHEN and CDR2 SYDVKM. CDR3 size: 18 residues. The origin of this receptor is a woman aged 35 to 49 in good health. Material: blood. This chain connects TRBV28 to TRBJ2-7; no definite D call. The CDR3 coding sequence is TGTGCCAGCAGTTTAGGAGCCGAGACCCAGAAGGGCTCCTACGAGCAGTACTTC. This gives the protein CASSLGAETQKGSYEQYF.